These 28 T cell receptor beta chains originate from one sample sequenced in a study of blood T cell repertoires in COVID-19. Repertoires were generated with immunoSEQ multiplex PCR, while TCRdb's copy carries only in-frame clones and drops some. The sample consists of around 380,000 clones, about four fifths of them appearing once. Sequenced: peripheral blood. The receptors derive from a human donor with acute or convalescent COVID-19. The donor label of this sample is uncertain.

The V call is TRBV7-6, the J call TRBJ2-5, with a tentative D call TRBD1 (5 bases). V gave up 5 bases and J gave up 7 bases, with 11 bases separating them. Looked up from germline, CDR1 is SGHVS and CDR2 is FNYEAQ. CDR3 length: 12 residues. CDR3 DNA sequence: TGTGCCAGCAGCCACCAGGGTTTGACCCAGTACTTC. Translation gives CASSHQGLTQYF.

The chain has TRBV19 and TRBJ1-1; D might be TRBD1 (5 bases). The germline V and J ends were trimmed by 5 bases and 4 bases, with 11 bases remaining between them. Germline CDR1 reads LNHDA; CDR2 reads SQIVND (reference sequence). This CDR3 region has 13 residues. The CDR3 DNA reads as TGTGCCAGTAGTGGGACTATGGGCACTGAAGCTTTCTTT. As protein: CASSGTMGTEAFF. The full variable domain, with the rest looked up from reference TRBV19 and TRBJ1-1, is DGGITQSPKYLFRKEGQNVTLSCEQNLNHDAMYWYRQDPGQGLRLIYYSQIVNDFQKGDIAEGYSVSREKKESFPLTVTSAQKNPTAFYLCASSGTMGTEAFFGQGTRLTVV.

This chain uses TRBV5-5 with TRBJ2-5; the match to TRBD1 covers 9 bases. This CDR3 is built from 15 residues. The germline V gene encodes CDR1 SGHKS and CDR2 YYEKEE (reference sequence). After removal of 4 bases from V and 4 bases from J, the junction contained 8 bases not matched to a gene. The CDR3 loop reads CASSENRGRGETQYF. The CDR3 nucleotides are TGTGCCAGCAGCGAGAACAGGGGGCGCGGAGAGACCCAGTACTTC.

This clone has only a few counts. DNA of the CDR3: TGCGCCAGCAGCTTGCTAGCGGTTGCGTACGAGCAGTACTTC. Residues: CASSLLAVAYEQYF. The V call is TRBV5-1, the J call TRBJ2-7, with 7 bases matching TRBD2. Trimming took 1 base from V and 4 from J; bases not matched to a gene: 5. This CDR3 spans 14 amino acids. Per the germline V gene, CDR1 is SGHRS and CDR2 is YFSETQ.

This clone was seen a few times. The chain's CDR3 is CSASGRDSNYGYTF. The CDR3 DNA is TGCAGTGCTAGTGGCCGGGACAGTAACTATGGCTACACCTTC. The V gene is TRBV20-1, the J gene TRBJ1-2, with 7 bases identical to TRBD1. V shed 3 bases and J 1 base; nucleotides not matched to a gene: 5. In germline, CDR1 is DFQATT, CDR2 SNEGSKA (reference sequence). This CDR3 has 14 residues.

As DNA, the CDR3 is TGTGCCAGCAGGCCAGGGGGTAACTATGGCTACACCTTC. As protein: CASRPGGNYGYTF. The J gene is TRBJ1-2, the V gene TRBV2, with 7 bases aligning to TRBD1. Germline CDR1 reads SNHLY; CDR2 reads FYNNEI. Unmatched junction bases numbered 2, after V lost 6 bases and J lost 1 base. The CDR3 totals 13 residues.

This chain connects TRBV3-1 (or the pseudogene TRBV3-2) to TRBJ1-4; D gene ambiguous. The V gene's germline CDR1 is LGHDT and CDR2 YNNKEL (reference sequence). The CDR3 covers 16 residues. V lost 1 base and J 4 bases, leaving 13 bases between the germline ends. The CDR3, as DNA: TGTGCCAGCAGCCAAGGGCTTCCTGTCTTTAATGAAAAACTGTTTTTT. It specifies CASSQGLPVFNEKLFF.

The V and J genes are TRBV5-8 and TRBJ1-5, with 12 bases lining up with TRBD1. Unmatched junction bases numbered 6, after V lost 5 bases and J lost 6 bases. Germline V gene lookup returns CDR1 SGHTS and CDR2 YDEGEE. The CDR3 is made up of 15 amino acids. The CDR3, as DNA: TGTGCCAGCAGGCGGGACAGGGGGCGCGGTCAGCCCCAGCATTTT. Protein: CASRRDRGRGQPQHF.

The chain links TRBV29-1 to TRBJ2-7, with 7 bases fitting TRBD2. V lost 1 base and J lost 4; bases outside the gene matches: 10. The CDR3 loop spans 15 amino acids. Germline assignment: CDR1 SQVTM and CDR2 ANQGSEA. In DNA form, the CDR3 reads TGCAGCGTTGAAGGGGGCAGCCTAGCGGCGTACGAGCAGTACTTC. Residues: CSVEGGSLAAYEQYF.

This chain connects TRBV21-1 to TRBJ2-1; the D segment call TRBD1 is taken from the table without a DNA check. TRBV21-1 is termed a pseudogene. CDR3 length equals 15 residues. The CDR3 reads CASSKRQGTYNEQFF. The CDR3 DNA reads as TGTGCCAGCAGCAAACGACAGGGCACCTACAATGAGCAGTTCTTC.

A few counts support this clone. The chain has TRBV2 and TRBJ1-1; 7 bases align to TRBD1. The junction had 14 bases not matched to a gene; V was cut back by 4 bases and J by 6 bases. This CDR3 has 16 amino acids. CDR1 and CDR2 from the germline V gene are SNHLY and FYNNEI. CDR3: CASSGMRKQGLSEAFF. CDR3 nucleotide sequence: TGTGCCAGCAGTGGTATGAGGAAACAGGGGTTATCTGAAGCTTTCTTT.

This sequence joins TRBV7-9 and TRBJ1-2; D call uncertain. The length of the CDR3 is 15 residues. Germline CDR1 is SEHNR and CDR2 is FQNEAQ (reference sequence). V gave up 7 bases and J gave up 3 bases, with 18 bases separating them. CDR3 coding DNA: TGTGCCAGCACCAGGAAGATCGGGCGGGACTATGGCTACACCTTC. It encodes CASTRKIGRDYGYTF. The full variable domain, in which reference TRBV7-9 and TRBJ1-2 provide the parts outside the CDR3, is DTGVSQNPRHKITKRGQNVTFRCDPISEHNRLYWYRQTLGQGPEFLTYFQNEAQLEKSRLLSDRFSAERPKGSFSTLEIQRTEQGDSAMYLCASTRKIGRDYGYTFGSGTRLTVV.

The gene calls are TRBV20-1 and TRBJ2-5; D is uncertain. Germline V gene sequence: CDR1 DFQATT, CDR2 SNEGSKA (reference sequence). The CDR3 contains 11 residues. The V end lost 6 bases, the J end lost 5 bases, and 10 bases lay between the germline ends. CDR3 residues: CSAVLRETQYF. The CDR3, as DNA: TGCAGTGCCGTACTTCGGGAGACCCAGTACTTC.

The chain couples TRBV4-2 to TRBJ2-5; 10 nucleotides line up with TRBD2. J gave up 3 bases and V 5 bases, and 6 bases lay outside the gene matches. This CDR3 spans 15 amino acids. Germline V gene data show CDR1 as LGHNA and CDR2 as YNFKEQ. CDR3 in DNA: TGTGCCAGCAGCAAGAGCGGGGGGGCCGAAGAGACCCAGTACTTC. This sequence encodes CASSKSGGAEETQYF.

In DNA form, the CDR3 reads TGTGCCAGCAGTTATAGACAGGGGTATCAGCCCCAGCATTTT. This translates into CASSYRQGYQPQHF. The chain employs TRBV28 and TRBJ1-5; 8 positions agree with TRBD1. CDR3 size: 14 residues. CDR1 MDHEN and CDR2 SYDVKM come from the germline V gene. V shed 4 bases, J shed 5 bases, and the junction held 4 bases outside the gene matches.

The chain couples TRBV10-3 to TRBJ1-2, with 8 bases matching TRBD1. Germline CDR1 reads ENHRY; CDR2 reads SYGVKD. The CDR3 consists of 16 residues. With 6 bases clipped from V and 8 bases from J, the junction kept 17 bases outside the gene matches. The CDR3 DNA reads as TGTGCCATCAGAGAACCCGGGACAGGAACCTCGCGAGGCTACACCTTC. Protein: CAIREPGTGTSRGYTF.

V is TRBV6-2 or TRBV6-3 and J is TRBJ1-5, with 8 positions matching TRBD1. Trimming cost V 5 bases and J 5 bases; bases outside gene matches: 5. The CDR3 totals 14 residues. Germline CDR1 reads MNHEY; CDR2 reads SVGEGT. The CDR3 loop reads CASSTDRGHQPQHF. The CDR3 DNA sequence: TGTGCCAGCAGTACCGACAGGGGACATCAGCCCCAGCATTTT.

V gene TRBV30 combines with J gene TRBJ1-5, with D possibly matching TRBD1 (5 bases). Trimming took 1 base from V and 6 from J, leaving 10 bases between them. This CDR3 has 13 residues. Germline V lookup: CDR1 GTSNPN, CDR2 SVGIG (reference sequence). In nucleotides, the CDR3 is TGTGCCTGGAGTGAGGGGTACGGTCAGCCCCAGCATTTT. It codes for CAWSEGYGQPQHF.

The chain carries TRBV29-1 and TRBJ1-1, with 7 bases fitting TRBD1. CDR1 is SQVTM and CDR2 is ANQGSEA in the germline V gene. J lost 6 bases, V lost 6 bases, and 7 bases had no gene match. This CDR3 is 12 amino acids long. The CDR3 DNA sequence: TGCAGCGTCGGAGAACAGGGGTCTGAAGCTTTCTTT. It specifies CSVGEQGSEAFF.

The V gene is TRBV7-2, the J gene TRBJ1-2; D perhaps matches TRBD1 (6 bases). CDR1 and CDR2 from the germline V gene are SGHTA and FQGNSA. The CDR3 runs to 14 residues. V dropped 5 bases and J dropped 3 bases, with 13 bases sitting between them. The CDR3 nucleotides are TGTGCCAGCAGCCGGGGGGGCCGACACTATGGCTACACCTTC. Translating gives CASSRGGRHYGYTF.

This rearrangement joins TRBV10-1 to TRBJ1-1; 9 bases match TRBD1. In germline, CDR1 is WNHNN, CDR2 SYGVQD (reference sequence). V dropped 4 bases and J dropped 6; count of bases not matched to a gene: 9. CDR3 length: 15 residues. The CDR3 is CASSGPGQGGAEAFF. The CDR3 DNA reads as TGCGCCAGCAGTGGTCCGGGACAGGGCGGTGCTGAAGCTTTCTTT.

The chain carries TRBV5-1 and TRBJ2-7, with a weak D call TRBD1 (5 bases). CDR3 length equals 11 residues. Germline values: CDR1 SGHRS, CDR2 YFSETQ. V was pared by 5 bases and J by 5 bases, with 8 bases between. The chain's CDR3 is CASREGDEQYF. The CDR3 DNA reads as TGCGCCAGCAGGGAAGGGGACGAGCAGTACTTC. Supplemented by reference TRBV5-1 and TRBJ2-7, the full variable domain reads KAGVTQTPRYLIKTRGQQVTLSCSPISGHRSVSWYQQTPGQGLQFLFEYFSETQRNKGNFPGRFSGRQFSNSRSEMNVSTLELGDSALYLCASREGDEQYFGPGTRLTVT.

On this clone: Other nucleotide sequences in the sample specify the same CDR3. J is TRBJ1-5 and V is TRBV19, with D maybe TRBD1 (5 bases). Trimming shortened V by 4 bases and J by 7 bases, and 11 bases separated the two germline ends. Germline V gives CDR1 LNHDA, CDR2 SQIVND (reference sequence). This CDR3 spans 13 amino acids. The CDR3 DNA is TGTGCCAGTAGTACAGGGCGGGGACAGCCCCAGCATTTT. Protein sequence: CASSTGRGQPQHF. Based on the CDR3 plus reference TRBV19 and TRBJ1-5, the full variable domain is DGGITQSPKYLFRKEGQNVTLSCEQNLNHDAMYWYRQDPGQGLRLIYYSQIVNDFQKGDIAEGYSVSREKKESFPLTVTSAQKNPTAFYLCASSTGRGQPQHFGDGTRLSIL.

The chain links TRBV9 to TRBJ2-3; weak D call: TRBD2 (5 bases). Trimming took 0 bases from V and 6 from J, leaving 8 bases between them. This CDR3 is 13 amino acids long. CDR1 is SGDLS, CDR2 YYNGEE, per germline. CDR3 residues: CASSVALADTQYF. In DNA, the CDR3 is TGTGCCAGCAGCGTAGCTTTAGCGGATACGCAGTATTTT.

This clone was counted ten times or more. The V call is TRBV4-2, the J call TRBJ1-2; D is uncertain. Germline V gene sequence: CDR1 LGHNA, CDR2 YNFKEQ. The CDR3 sequence is 12 residues long. Trimming removed 4 bases from V and 7 bases from J, with 10 bases in between. CDR3 region: CASSPPGGGYTF. CDR3 in DNA: TGTGCCAGCAGCCCCCCTGGCGGTGGCTACACCTTC.

The chain carries TRBV6-5 and TRBJ2-7; 7 bases fit TRBD1. CDR3 length: 13 amino acids. J gave up 2 bases and V 11 bases, and 9 bases lay outside the gene matches. Looked up from germline, CDR1 is MNHEY and CDR2 is SVGAGI. The CDR3 DNA sequence: TGTGCCGGGCAGAGGGACAGCACCTACGAGCAGTACTTC. The encoded protein is CAGQRDSTYEQYF.

This clone occurred once. This chain uses TRBV30 with TRBJ1-5; D uncertain. The germline V gene has CDR1 GTSNPN and CDR2 SVGIG (reference sequence). The CDR3 covers 13 residues. Trimming shortened V by 3 bases and J by 4 bases, and 10 bases separated the two germline ends. CDR3 region: CAWSITQNQPQHF. The DNA for the CDR3 is TGTGCCTGGAGCATAACCCAGAATCAGCCCCAGCATTTT.

The V call is TRBV5-1, the J call TRBJ2-1; 8 bases match TRBD2. In germline, CDR1 is SGHRS, CDR2 YFSETQ. This CDR3 region has 15 residues. The V gene end was trimmed by 2 bases and the J gene end by 5 bases; junction bases not matched to a gene: 6. CDR3 in DNA: TGCGCCAGCAGCTTCTCCAGCGGGAGTCACAATGAGCAGTTCTTC. This encodes CASSFSSGSHNEQFF.